Listed here are 13 T cell receptor beta chains from one sample, sequenced in a study of T-cell memory formation after mild COVID-19. TCRdb passed the 5' RACE reads through MiXCR, listing each CDR3 protein once. The repertoire has 390,000 or so distinct CDR3 sequences, around a sixth of them found once; the top ten carry roughly 21%. Sequenced: PBMCs or a T cell subset sorted from them (not recorded which). The receptors derive from a man aged 18 to 29 who had mild COVID-19 (a few samples of this study predate the infection). Cell type and time point are not known.

This clonotype was found a few times. The J gene is TRBJ1-2, the V gene TRBV6-5, with TRBD1 identical over 12 bases. The germline V gene encodes CDR1 MNHEY and CDR2 SVGAGI. Unmatched junction bases numbered 8, after V lost 4 bases and J lost 8 bases. The CDR3 has 15 residues. The CDR3: CASSFDGTGGYGYTF. In DNA form, the CDR3 reads TGTGCCAGCAGTTTCGATGGGACAGGGGGCTACGGCTACACCTTC.

This clonotype was observed a handful of times. This chain uses TRBV30 with TRBJ1-3; 8 bases are a match to TRBD1. The trim removed 3 bases at V and 4 bases at J, leaving 2 bases unmatched. Germline V gene data show CDR1 as GTSNPN and CDR2 as SVGIG (reference sequence). The CDR3 is made up of 13 amino acids. CDR3 in DNA: TGTGCCTGGAGCAGGGGGCCAGGAAACACCATATATTTT. As protein: CAWSRGPGNTIYF.

This chain connects TRBV19 to TRBJ1-5; no reliable D call. Germline CDR1 and CDR2: LNHDA and SQIVND (reference sequence). The CDR3 covers 13 residues. Trimming removed 8 bases from V and 0 bases from J, with 8 bases in between. The CDR3 DNA is TGTGCCAGTTCCCCGGTTAGCAATCAGCCCCAGCATTTT. Translation gives CASSPVSNQPQHF.

The rearrangement links TRBV5-1 to TRBJ2-7; D is unresolved. Germline V gene data show CDR1 as SGHRS and CDR2 as YFSETQ. The CDR3 is 14 residues long. The V end was cut by 1 base, the J end by 2 bases, with 10 bases between. Written as DNA, the CDR3 is TGCGCCAGCAGCTTGCTTAGCAGGACCTACGAGCAGTACTTC. Amino acids: CASSLLSRTYEQYF.

V is TRBV6-5 and J is TRBJ2-2; D is possibly TRBD1 (5 bases). Germline V gene data show CDR1 as MNHEY and CDR2 as SVGAGI. V shed 2 bases and J shed 7 bases, with 20 bases lying between them. CDR3 size: 17 residues. As DNA, the CDR3 is TGTGCCAGCAGTTACGGTTGGTCCAGGGAAGAGGTCGGGGAGCTGTTTTTT. Translating it yields CASSYGWSREEVGELFF.

This clonotype was picked up a small number of times. This chain links TRBV6-2 or TRBV6-3 with TRBJ2-1; the match to TRBD2 covers 8 bases. Germline trimming cut 6 bases from V and 2 bases from J; bases unmatched to any gene: 3. The length of the CDR3 is 14 residues. The germline gives CDR1 MNHEY, CDR2 SVGEGT. The CDR3 DNA follows: TGTGCCAGCAGAGGCGGGGGGACCTACAATGAGCAGTTCTTC. Translated: CASRGGGTYNEQFF.

V gene TRBV5-6 combines with J gene TRBJ2-2; D is ambiguous. The V end was cut by 4 bases, the J end by 1 base, with 11 bases between. CDR1 and CDR2 (germline): SGHDT, YYEEEE. The CDR3 is made up of 15 amino acids. CDR3 amino acids: CASSGLAENTGELFF. CDR3 sequence (DNA): TGTGCCAGCAGCGGCCTGGCGGAGAACACCGGGGAGCTGTTTTTT.

V is TRBV7-3 and J is TRBJ2-6; D unresolved. The germline V gene has CDR1 SGHTA and CDR2 FQGTGA. The germline V and J ends were trimmed by 5 bases and 0 bases, with 14 bases remaining between them. The CDR3 is 17 amino acids. The CDR3, as DNA: TGTGCCAGCAGCCCCACCGTAATCGGCTCTGGGGCCAACGTCCTGACTTTC. This gives the protein CASSPTVIGSGANVLTF.

In its sample, this clonotype was seen a few times. The chain couples TRBV5-1 to TRBJ2-2, with 11 bases identical to TRBD1. J gave up 7 bases and V 5 bases, and 13 bases lay outside the gene matches. The CDR3 loop spans 17 amino acids. Germline loops: CDR1 SGHRS, CDR2 YFSETQ. The CDR3 loop is CASSRNMDRGRFGELFF. CDR3 sequence (DNA): TGCGCCAGCAGTCGGAACATGGACAGGGGGCGCTTCGGGGAGCTGTTTTTT. Combining the CDR3 with reference TRBV5-1 and TRBJ2-2 gives the whole variable domain KAGVTQTPRYLIKTRGQQVTLSCSPISGHRSVSWYQQTPGQGLQFLFEYFSETQRNKGNFPGRFSGRQFSNSRSEMNVSTLELGDSALYLCASSRNMDRGRFGELFFGEGSRLTVL.

This chain joins TRBV7-9 and TRBJ1-1, with D possibly being TRBD1 (6 bases). Germline V CDR1 and CDR2: SEHNR, FQNEAQ (reference sequence). Trimming cost V 8 bases and J 3 bases, with 10 bases left between them. CDR3 size: 12 residues. CDR3 loop: CASREGDTEAFF. In nucleotides, the CDR3 is TGTGCCAGCCGAGAGGGGGACACTGAAGCTTTCTTT.

This clonotype was seen a handful of times. The V call is TRBV6-2 or TRBV6-3, the J call TRBJ1-5, with 9 bases lining up with TRBD1. With V trimmed by 6 bases and J by 4 bases, 4 bases remained unmatched. Germline V gene lookup returns CDR1 MNHEY and CDR2 SVGEGT. This CDR3 comprises 14 residues. The CDR3 coding sequence is TGTGCCAGCAGCCGGGACAGGGTGAATCAGCCCCAGCATTTT. Residues: CASSRDRVNQPQHF.

V is TRBV12-3 or TRBV12-4 and J is TRBJ2-1; TRBD1 agrees at 11 bases. V dropped 6 bases and J dropped 8; count of bases not matched to a gene: 6. The CDR3 runs 14 residues. CDR3 protein: CASREDRGRYEQFF. The CDR3 region has the DNA TGTGCCAGCAGGGAGGACAGGGGGCGGTATGAGCAGTTCTTC.

The chain links TRBV20-1 to TRBJ1-1; D is unresolved. The CDR3 runs 12 residues. Trimming shortened V by 5 bases and J by 1 base, and 8 bases separated the two germline ends. CDR1 is DFQATT and CDR2 is SNEGSKA in the germline V gene (reference sequence). The CDR3 protein is CSARTANTEAFF. For the CDR3, the DNA is TGCAGTGCTCGGACTGCGAACACTGAAGCTTTCTTT.